The 22 T cell receptor beta chains listed next were all sequenced from one sample in a study of cytomegalovirus exposure and HLA in healthy donors. Vbeta (60) and Jbeta (13) primers were used in the PCR. Method: immunoSEQ multiplex PCR; TCRdb's copy keeps in-frame clones and lacks some. The sample has 65,000 to 75,000 clones, 65% to 70% seen once. The specimen sequenced was PBMCs. The source of these receptors is a young woman in good health and CMV-seronegative.

This chain joins TRBV27 and TRBJ1-3; D is perhaps TRBD1 (6 bases). Deletions cut 5 bases from V and 0 bases from J, with 14 bases between. The CDR3 loop spans 16 amino acids. Germline CDR1 reads MNHEY; CDR2 reads SMNVEV (reference sequence). The DNA of the CDR3 is TGTGCCAGCAGTAAAGGACAGCGCCGCTCTGGAAACACCATATATTTT. It encodes CASSKGQRRSGNTIYF.

This chain joins TRBV2 and TRBJ1-2; D remains unclear. This CDR3 spans 14 amino acids. Germline values: CDR1 SNHLY, CDR2 FYNNEI. V was trimmed by 3 bases and J by 1 base, leaving 9 bases between them. The CDR3 reads CASSDFTDNYGYTF. CDR3 DNA sequence: TGTGCCAGCAGTGATTTTACAGATAACTATGGCTACACCTTC.

This clone was seen more than once but under ten times. A junction boundary mismatches the germline segment, possibly from a read error. V and J are TRBV4-1 and TRBJ2-2; the D gene is possibly TRBD2 (5 bases). The CDR3 length is 15 residues. CDR1 is MGHRA and CDR2 is YSYEKL in the germline V gene. CDR3 sequence reads: CASSNLDGEHRGAVF. As DNA, the CDR3 is TGCGCCAGCAGCAACCTCGACGGTGAACACCGGGGAGCTGTTTTT.

This chain joins TRBV5-6 and TRBJ1-3; the D is unclear. The CDR3 runs to 15 residues. With 0 bases removed from V and 0 bases from J, the gap between germline ends came to 7 bases. Per the germline V gene, CDR1 is SGHDT and CDR2 is YYEEEE. CDR3 in DNA: TGTGCCAGCAGCTTGGTTGCCGGCTCTGGAAACACCATATATTTT. It encodes CASSLVAGSGNTIYF.

The gene calls are TRBV7-2 and TRBJ2-1; a weak D match, TRBD2 (6 bases). In germline, CDR1 is SGHTA, CDR2 FQGNSA. The V end was cut by 5 bases, the J end by 2 bases, with 13 bases between. The CDR3 sequence is 15 residues long. The CDR3 nucleotides are TGTGCCAGCAGCCAAAGGCGGGGCACCTACAATGAGCAGTTCTTC. Translating gives CASSQRRGTYNEQFF.

This clone turned up a few times. V gene TRBV19 combines with J gene TRBJ1-5; D is ambiguous. Germline V lookup: CDR1 LNHDA, CDR2 SQIVND (reference sequence). This CDR3 contains 15 residues. Trimming took off 6 bases at V and 0 bases at J, with 12 bases between the two ends. CDR3 loop: CASSWAEYSNQPQHF. The DNA for the CDR3 is TGTGCCAGTAGCTGGGCAGAGTATAGCAATCAGCCCCAGCATTTT.

Concerning this clone: An end of the junction does not agree with germline; a read error may underlie this. This sequence joins TRBV7-3 and TRBJ1-1; the D gene is possibly TRBD1 (5 bases). The germline gives CDR1 SGHTA, CDR2 FQGTGA. CDR3 size: 17 residues. The CDR3 DNA follows: TGCGCCAGCAGCCAAGCGGGTGGGCAGGGAACGAACACTGAAGCTTTCTTT. This encodes CASSQAGGQGTNTEAFF. Filled out from reference TRBV7-3 and TRBJ1-1, the complete variable domain reads GAGVSQTPSNKVTEKGKYVELRCDPISGHTALYWYRQSLGQGPEFLIYFQGTGAADDSGLPNDRFFAVRPEGSVSTLKIQRTERGDSAVYLCASSQAGGQGTNTEAFFGQGTRLTVV.

The chain joins TRBV5-4 to TRBJ1-6; weak D call: TRBD1 (6 bases). V lost 4 bases to trimming and J lost 7 bases, with 12 bases between them. Germline CDR1 is SGHNT and CDR2 is YYREEE (reference sequence). This CDR3 has 14 residues. The CDR3 reads CASSQVRGNSPLHF. Here the CDR3 DNA reads TGTGCCAGCAGCCAGGTCAGGGGAAATTCACCCCTCCACTTT.

CDR3 in amino acids: CASSQDRRTTDTQYF. In nucleotides, the CDR3 is TGTGCCAGCAGCCAGGACAGGAGAACAACAGATACGCAGTATTTT. The rearrangement uses TRBV5-6 and TRBJ2-3, with 7 bases matching TRBD1. Germline values: CDR1 SGHDT, CDR2 YYEEEE. V lost 4 bases to trimming and J lost 3 bases; unmatched junction nucleotides: 8. CDR3 length equals 15 residues. Based on the CDR3 plus reference TRBV5-6 and TRBJ2-3, the full variable domain is DAGVTQSPTHLIKTRGQQVTLRCSPKSGHDTVSWYQQALGQGPQFIFQYYEEEERQRGNFPDRFSGHQFPNYSSELNVNALLLGDSALYLCASSQDRRTTDTQYFGPGTRLTVL.

This clone was found once. The rearrangement joins TRBV10-3 to TRBJ2-5, with a tentative D call TRBD2 (6 bases). The CDR3 covers 15 residues. V was trimmed by 3 bases and J by 1 base, leaving 12 bases between them. CDR1 is ENHRY, CDR2 SYGVKD, per germline. As DNA, the CDR3 is TGTGCCATCAGTGATCTGGCCGGGGGCCAAGAGACCCAGTACTTC. It encodes CAISDLAGGQETQYF.

Many counts were recorded for this clone. This chain joins TRBV5-1 and TRBJ1-1; D gene unclear. This CDR3 region has 13 residues. Trimming took 2 bases from V and 5 from J, leaving 10 bases between them. The germline gives CDR1 SGHRS, CDR2 YFSETQ. The CDR3 protein is CASSFKPGTEAFF. The CDR3 DNA is TGCGCCAGCAGCTTTAAACCAGGAACTGAAGCTTTCTTT.

The V and J genes are TRBV4-2 and TRBJ2-5, with D perhaps matching TRBD2 (5 bases). Per germline, CDR1 LGHNA and CDR2 YNFKEQ. CDR3 length equals 16 residues. With 3 bases removed from V and 1 base from J, the gap between germline ends came to 15 bases. As DNA, the CDR3 is TGTGCCAGCAGCCAGAGTTCTAGCCGGGGCCAAGAGACCCAGTACTTC. Amino acid sequence: CASSQSSSRGQETQYF.

J is TRBJ2-7 and V is TRBV19, with 10 bases fitting TRBD1. The CDR3 consists of 13 residues. Trimming removed 8 bases from V and 4 bases from J; junction bases left unmatched: 5. Germline CDR1 and CDR2: LNHDA and SQIVND (reference sequence). In DNA form, the CDR3 reads TGTGCCAGTGCTCCGGGACAGGGGTACGAGCAGTACTTC. This gives the protein CASAPGQGYEQYF.

A few counts support this clone. The chain links TRBV6-1 to TRBJ1-4; TRBD1 matches at 7 bases. The CDR3 runs to 14 residues. Germline V gene sequence: CDR1 MNHNS, CDR2 SASEGT. Unmatched junction bases numbered 10, after V lost 9 bases and J lost 6 bases. The CDR3 region is CASSDRDGDEKLFF. CDR3 nucleotides: TGTGCCAGTTCCGACAGGGACGGAGATGAAAAACTGTTTTTT.

The V gene is TRBV2, the J gene TRBJ2-3, with D tentatively TRBD2 (7 bases). Looked up from germline, CDR1 is SNHLY and CDR2 is FYNNEI. The CDR3 is made up of 15 amino acids. V gave up 10 bases and J gave up 0 bases, with 17 bases separating them. Here the CDR3 reads CATPGGSSSTDTQYF. The CDR3 DNA sequence: TGTGCCACCCCGGGGGGCAGTTCTAGCACAGATACGCAGTATTTT. Combining the CDR3 with reference TRBV2 and TRBJ2-3 gives the whole variable domain EPEVTQTPSHQVTQMGQEVILRCVPISNHLYFYWYRQILGQKVEFLVSFYNNEISEKSEIFDDQFSVERPDGSNFTLKIRSTKLEDSAMYFCATPGGSSSTDTQYFGPGTRLTVL.

This clone appeared once. The chain couples TRBV2 to TRBJ2-1, with TRBD1 matching over 10 bases. The germline V gene has CDR1 SNHLY and CDR2 FYNNEI. V gave up 9 bases and J gave up 4 bases; unmatched junction bases: 3. The CDR3 consists of 13 residues. For the CDR3, the DNA is TGTGCCAGGAGGACAGGGGGGTACAATGAGCAGTTCTTC. This codes for CARRTGGYNEQFF.

Comment on this clone: The junction departs from the called germline gene at one end, perhaps through a read error. The gene calls are TRBV6-1 and TRBJ2-1, with D perhaps matching TRBD1 (6 bases). The length of the CDR3 is 15 residues. Looked up from germline, CDR1 is MNHNS and CDR2 is SASEGT. The CDR3 sequence: CANSEVQGTYNEQFF. DNA for the CDR3: TGTGCCAACAGTGAAGTACAGGGAACTTACAATGAGCAGTTCTTC.

The chain carries TRBV5-1 and TRBJ1-1; the D gene is possibly TRBD1 (6 bases). Trimming left V 4 bases short and J 6 bases short, with 13 bases between. Per germline, CDR1 SGHRS and CDR2 YFSETQ. This CDR3 has 13 residues. The CDR3 sequence is CASSPGTFSEAFF. DNA for the CDR3: TGCGCCAGCAGCCCCGGGACATTCTCTGAAGCTTTCTTT.

The chain employs TRBV4-1 and TRBJ1-1; no reliable D call. The CDR3 contains 15 residues. Trimming took off 0 bases at V and 3 bases at J, with 11 bases between the two ends. In germline, CDR1 is MGHRA, CDR2 YSYEKL. This CDR3 is CASSQEPWAYTEAFF. CDR3 in DNA: TGCGCCAGCAGCCAAGAACCGTGGGCCTACACTGAAGCTTTCTTT.

This clone was counted once. The rearrangement links TRBV28 to TRBJ1-6, with a possible D match to TRBD1 (6 bases). Trimming took off 5 bases at V and 14 bases at J, with 22 bases between the two ends. The CDR3 sequence is 15 residues long. CDR1 and CDR2 (germline): MDHEN, SYDVKM. The CDR3: CASSKGGEGHRTLHF. The CDR3 DNA is TGTGCCAGCAGTAAGGGTGGGGAGGGACATAGGACCCTCCACTTT.

This clone has just a few counts. This rearrangement joins TRBV7-2 to TRBJ2-7; 11 nucleotides match TRBD2. Per germline, CDR1 SGHTA and CDR2 FQGNSA. The length of the CDR3 is 16 residues. V shed 5 bases, J shed 0 bases, and the junction held 6 bases outside the gene matches. The CDR3 DNA reads as TGTGCCAGCAGCCGCACTAGCGGGGGCCTCTCCTACGAGCAGTACTTC. Its translation is CASSRTSGGLSYEQYF.

This clone appeared a few times. The gene calls are TRBV11-2 and TRBJ2-3; 8 positions match TRBD2. J was trimmed by 6 bases and V by 4 bases; bases with no gene match: 12. Per germline, CDR1 SGHAT and CDR2 FQNNGV. The CDR3 is made up of 16 amino acids. The CDR3 bases are TGTGCCAGCAGCTACCGGGGTAGCGGGGAAGCGGATACGCAGTATTTT. This sequence encodes CASSYRGSGEADTQYF.